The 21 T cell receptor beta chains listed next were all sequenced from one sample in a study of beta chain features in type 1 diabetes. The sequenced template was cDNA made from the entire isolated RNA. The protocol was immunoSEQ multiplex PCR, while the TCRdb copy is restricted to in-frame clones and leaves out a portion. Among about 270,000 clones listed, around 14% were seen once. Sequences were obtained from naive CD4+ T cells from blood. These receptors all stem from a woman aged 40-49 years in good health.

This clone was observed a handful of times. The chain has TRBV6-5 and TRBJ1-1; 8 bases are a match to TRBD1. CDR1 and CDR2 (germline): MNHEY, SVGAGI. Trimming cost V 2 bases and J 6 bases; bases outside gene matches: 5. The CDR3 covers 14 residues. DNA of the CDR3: TGTGCCAGCAGTTACGGGACAGGCGGGTCTGAAGCTTTCTTT. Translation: CASSYGTGGSEAFF.

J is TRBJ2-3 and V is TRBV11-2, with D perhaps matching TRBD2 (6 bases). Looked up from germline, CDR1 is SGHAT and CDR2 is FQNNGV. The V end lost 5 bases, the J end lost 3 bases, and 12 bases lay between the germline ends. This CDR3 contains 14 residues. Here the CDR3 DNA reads TGTGCCAGCAGCCTGGGGACTGCGACAGATACGCAGTATTTT. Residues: CASSLGTATDTQYF.

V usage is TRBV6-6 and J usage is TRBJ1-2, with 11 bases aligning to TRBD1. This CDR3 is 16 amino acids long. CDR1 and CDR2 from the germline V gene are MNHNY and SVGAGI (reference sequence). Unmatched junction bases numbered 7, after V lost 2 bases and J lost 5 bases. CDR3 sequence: CASSYVPDRGPYGYTF. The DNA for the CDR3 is TGTGCCAGCAGTTACGTCCCGGACAGGGGGCCGTATGGCTACACCTTC.

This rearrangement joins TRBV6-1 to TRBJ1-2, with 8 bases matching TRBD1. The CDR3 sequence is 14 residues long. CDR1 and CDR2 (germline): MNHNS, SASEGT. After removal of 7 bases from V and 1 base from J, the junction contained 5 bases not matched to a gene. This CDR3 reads CASNQGAINYGYTF. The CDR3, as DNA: TGTGCCAGCAATCAGGGGGCGATTAACTATGGCTACACCTTC.

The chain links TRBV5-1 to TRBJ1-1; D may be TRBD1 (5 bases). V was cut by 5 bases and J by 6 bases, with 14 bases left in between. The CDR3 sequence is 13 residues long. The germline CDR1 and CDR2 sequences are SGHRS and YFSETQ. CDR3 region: CASSWGGDPEAFF. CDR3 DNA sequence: TGCGCCAGCAGTTGGGGAGGGGACCCTGAAGCTTTCTTT.

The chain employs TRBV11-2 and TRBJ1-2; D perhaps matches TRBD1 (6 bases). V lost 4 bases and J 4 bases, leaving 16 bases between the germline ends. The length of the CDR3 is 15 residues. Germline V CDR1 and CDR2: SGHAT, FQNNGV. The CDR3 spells CASSSLAQGPYGYTF. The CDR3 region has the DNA TGTGCCAGCAGCTCCTTAGCACAGGGCCCCTATGGCTACACCTTC.

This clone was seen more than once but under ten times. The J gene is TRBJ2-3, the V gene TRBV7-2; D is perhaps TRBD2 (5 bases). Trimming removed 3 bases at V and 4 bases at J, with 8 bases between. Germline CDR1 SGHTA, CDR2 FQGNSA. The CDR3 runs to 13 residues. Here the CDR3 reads CASSFHGADTQYF. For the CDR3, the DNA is TGTGCCAGCAGCTTTCACGGGGCAGATACGCAGTATTTT. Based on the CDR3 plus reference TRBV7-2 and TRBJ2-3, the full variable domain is GAGVSQSPSNKVTEKGKDVELRCDPISGHTALYWYRQSLGQGLEFLIYFQGNSAPDKSGLPSDRFSAERTGGSVSTLTIQRTQQEDSAVYLCASSFHGADTQYFGPGTRLTVL.

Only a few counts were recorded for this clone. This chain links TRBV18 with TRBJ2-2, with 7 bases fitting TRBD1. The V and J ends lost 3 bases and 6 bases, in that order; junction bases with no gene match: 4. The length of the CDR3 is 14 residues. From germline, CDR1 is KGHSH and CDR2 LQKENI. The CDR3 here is CASSPTGRPGELFF. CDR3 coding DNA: TGTGCCAGCTCACCGACAGGGAGACCCGGGGAGCTGTTTTTT.

The chain's CDR3 is CASRGTGESSYNEQFF. DNA of the CDR3: TGTGCCAGCCGGGGGACAGGGGAGAGTTCCTACAATGAGCAGTTCTTC. The V gene is TRBV18, the J gene TRBJ2-1, with TRBD1 identical over 10 bases. The V gene's germline CDR1 is KGHSH and CDR2 LQKENI. Germline trimming cut 8 bases from V and 1 base from J; bases unmatched to any gene: 8. CDR3 size: 16 residues. The variable domain in full, with the rest retrieved from reference TRBV18 and TRBJ2-1, is NAGVMQNPRHLVRRRGQEARLRCSPMKGHSHVYWYRQLPEEGLKFMVYLQKENIIDESGMPKERFSAEFPKEGPSILRIQQVVRGDSAAYFCASRGTGESSYNEQFFGPGTRLTVL.

CDR3 in DNA: TGCGCCAGCAGCTTGAGGCCAGCGGGGACATCCTACGAGCAGTACTTC. Translation gives CASSLRPAGTSYEQYF. The V call is TRBV5-1, the J call TRBJ2-7; D possibly corresponds to TRBD2 (7 bases). Germline lookup yields CDR1 SGHRS and CDR2 YFSETQ. The CDR3 is 16 amino acids. V lost 1 base and J lost 1, with 15 bases in between. The full variable domain, in which reference TRBV5-1 and TRBJ2-7 provide the parts outside the CDR3, is KAGVTQTPRYLIKTRGQQVTLSCSPISGHRSVSWYQQTPGQGLQFLFEYFSETQRNKGNFPGRFSGRQFSNSRSEMNVSTLELGDSALYLCASSLRPAGTSYEQYFGPGTRLTVT.

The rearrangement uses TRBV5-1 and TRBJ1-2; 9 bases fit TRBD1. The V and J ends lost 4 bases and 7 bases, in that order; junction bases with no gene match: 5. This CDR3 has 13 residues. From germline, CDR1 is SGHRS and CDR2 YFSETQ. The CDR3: CASSADRGFGYTF. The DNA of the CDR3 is TGCGCCAGCAGCGCGGACAGGGGTTTTGGCTACACCTTC.

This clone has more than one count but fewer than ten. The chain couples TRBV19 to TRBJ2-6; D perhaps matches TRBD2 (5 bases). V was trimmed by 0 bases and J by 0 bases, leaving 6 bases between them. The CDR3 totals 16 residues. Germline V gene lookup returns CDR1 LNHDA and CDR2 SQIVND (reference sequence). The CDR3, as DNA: TGTGCCAGTAGTATAGAAGCGGCCTCTGGGGCCAACGTCCTGACTTTC. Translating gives CASSIEAASGANVLTF.

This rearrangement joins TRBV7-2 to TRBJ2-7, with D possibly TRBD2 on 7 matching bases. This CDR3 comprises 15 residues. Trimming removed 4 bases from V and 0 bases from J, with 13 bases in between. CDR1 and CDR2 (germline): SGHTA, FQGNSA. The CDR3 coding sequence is TGTGCCAGCAGCTGGACAGCGGGGTACTCCTACGAGCAGTACTTC. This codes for CASSWTAGYSYEQYF.

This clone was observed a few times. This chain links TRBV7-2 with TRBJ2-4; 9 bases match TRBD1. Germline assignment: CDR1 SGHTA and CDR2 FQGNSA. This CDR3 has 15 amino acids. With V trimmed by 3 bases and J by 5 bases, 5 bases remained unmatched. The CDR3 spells CASSFGGQGQNIQYF. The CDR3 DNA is TGTGCCAGCAGCTTCGGGGGACAGGGACAAAACATTCAGTACTTC.

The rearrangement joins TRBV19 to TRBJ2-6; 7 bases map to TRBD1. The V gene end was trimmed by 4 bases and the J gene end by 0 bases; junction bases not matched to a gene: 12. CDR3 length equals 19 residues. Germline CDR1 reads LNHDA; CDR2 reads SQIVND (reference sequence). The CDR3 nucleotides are TGTGCCAGTAGTACCACAGGGGCTCGTACCCCCTCTGGGGCCAACGTCCTGACTTTC. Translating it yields CASSTTGARTPSGANVLTF.

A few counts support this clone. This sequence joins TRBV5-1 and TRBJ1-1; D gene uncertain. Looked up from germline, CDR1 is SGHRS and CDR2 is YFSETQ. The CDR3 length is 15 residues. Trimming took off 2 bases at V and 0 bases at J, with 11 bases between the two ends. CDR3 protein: CASSLTGLLNTEAFF. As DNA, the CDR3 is TGCGCCAGCAGCTTAACCGGACTTCTGAACACTGAAGCTTTCTTT. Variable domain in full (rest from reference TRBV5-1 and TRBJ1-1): KAGVTQTPRYLIKTRGQQVTLSCSPISGHRSVSWYQQTPGQGLQFLFEYFSETQRNKGNFPGRFSGRQFSNSRSEMNVSTLELGDSALYLCASSLTGLLNTEAFFGQGTRLTVV.

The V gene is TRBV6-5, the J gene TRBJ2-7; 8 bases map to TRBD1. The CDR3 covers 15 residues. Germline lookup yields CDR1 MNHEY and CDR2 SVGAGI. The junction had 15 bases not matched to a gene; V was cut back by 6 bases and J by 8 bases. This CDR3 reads CASRDYGTGPYQQYF. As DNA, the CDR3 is TGTGCCAGCAGGGACTACGGGACAGGCCCATATCAGCAGTACTTC.

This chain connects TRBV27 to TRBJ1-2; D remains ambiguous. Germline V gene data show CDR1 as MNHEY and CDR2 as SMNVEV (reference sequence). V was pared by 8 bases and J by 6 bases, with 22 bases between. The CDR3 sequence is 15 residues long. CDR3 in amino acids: CASGYLGATRNGYTF. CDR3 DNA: TGTGCCAGCGGCTACCTGGGAGCGACGAGGAATGGCTACACCTTC.

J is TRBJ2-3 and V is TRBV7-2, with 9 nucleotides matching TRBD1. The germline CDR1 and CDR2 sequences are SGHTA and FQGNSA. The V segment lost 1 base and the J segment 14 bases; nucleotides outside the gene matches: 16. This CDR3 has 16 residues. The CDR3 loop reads CASSLVRTGVTRQRYF. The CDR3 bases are TGTGCCAGCAGCTTAGTGCGGACAGGGGTGACCCGGCAGCGGTATTTT.

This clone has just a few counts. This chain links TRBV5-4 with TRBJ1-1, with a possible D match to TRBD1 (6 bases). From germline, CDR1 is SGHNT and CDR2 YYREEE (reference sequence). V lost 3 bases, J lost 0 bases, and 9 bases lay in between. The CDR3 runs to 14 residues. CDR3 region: CASSSDRMNTEAFF. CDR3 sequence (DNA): TGTGCCAGCAGCTCGGACAGAATGAACACTGAAGCTTTCTTT.

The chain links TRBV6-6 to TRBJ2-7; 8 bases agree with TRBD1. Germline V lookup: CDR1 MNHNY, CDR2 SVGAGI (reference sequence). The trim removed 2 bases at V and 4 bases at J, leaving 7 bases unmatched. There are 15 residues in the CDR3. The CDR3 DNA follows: TGTGCCAGCAGTTACCTGACAGGGGCTTCATACGAGCAGTACTTC. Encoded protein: CASSYLTGASYEQYF.